This is a list of T cell receptor beta chains from one sample in a study of T cells in localized non-small cell lung cancer. TCRdb keeps only in-frame clones here, not all; method: immunoSEQ multiplex PCR. The table has about 22,000 clones, approximately 84% seen once. The material sequenced was peripheral blood, taken before any cancer treatment. The receptors shown here come from a man aged 40-75 years with stage I lung adenocarcinoma. The CDR3 runs from the conserved cysteine through the conserved F or W. D genes are given only for firm matches. The size entry is marked missing in some rows and otherwise reads once, few, many or a size class.

.,TRBV5-1,.,TRBJ2-5,TGCGCCAGCATCTTAGAAGAGACCCAGTACTTC,CASILEETQYF
.,TRBV7-3,TRBD2,TRBJ2-2,TGTGCCAGCAGCTTCGTGTCTCTAGCGGGTGGCGGGGAGCTGTTTTTT,CASSFVSLAGGGELFF
.,TRBV7-3,TRBD2,TRBJ2-2,TGTGCCAGCAGCTTATTTAGCGGGAGTCAGGGGGAGCTGTTTTTT,CASSLFSGSQGELFF
.,TRBV11-2,.,TRBJ2-5,TGTGCCAGCAGCCGAGGGATACCCGAGGCAGAGACCCAGTACTTC,CASSRGIPEAETQYF
.,TRBV4-3,TRBD2,TRBJ2-3,TGCGCCAGCAGCCAGGGGTGGACTAGCGGGAGTAAAGGGGATACGCAGTATTTT,CASSQGWTSGSKGDTQYF
.,TRBV18,.,TRBJ1-1,TGTGCCAGCTCACGAAACGGGTTTCGGGCTGAAGCTTTCTTT,CASSRNGFRAEAFF
.,TRBV7-2,TRBD2,TRBJ2-1,TGTGCCAGCAGCTTTAGCGGGGCGCTTATATACAATGAGCAGTTCTTC,CASSFSGALIYNEQFF
once,TRBV19,.,TRBJ1-5,TGTGCCAGTAGTAACGCAGATTATAGCAATCAGCCCCAGCATTTT,CASSNADYSNQPQHF
once,TRBV7-3,.,TRBJ2-7,TGTGCCAGCAGTTCTACTCCCTCCTACGAGCAGTACTTC,CASSSTPSYEQYF
.,TRBV25-1,TRBD2,TRBJ2-4,TGTGCCAACCCTCCCAGGGGCCTAGCGGGGGTAGCCAAAAACATTCAGTACTTC,CANPPRGLAGVAKNIQYF
.,TRBV4-2,TRBD1,TRBJ2-7,TGTGCCAGCAGCCGAGACGACAGGGGAGGCTCCTACGAGCAGTACTTC,CASSRDDRGGSYEQYF
.,TRBV5-1,.,TRBJ2-2,TGCGCCAGCAGGAGGATGACAGGACCCGCGAACACCGGGGAGCTGTTTTTT,CASRRMTGPANTGELFF
.,TRBV19,TRBD2,TRBJ2-7,TGTGCCAGTAGTGACATCGGGACTAGCGGTGACTACGAGCAGTACTTC,CASSDIGTSGDYEQYF
.,TRBV25-1,TRBD1,TRBJ1-3,TGTGCCAGCAGTGAATACCTGGGACAGGGGGGTCGTGGAAACACCATATATTTT,CASSEYLGQGGRGNTIYF
.,TRBV7-8,.,TRBJ2-7,TGTGCCAGCAGCCCTTTCTGGGCCTACGAGCAGTACTTC,CASSPFWAYEQYF
.,TRBV28,.,TRBJ1-2,TGTGCCAGCAGTTTGGGCCAACACTATGGCTACACCTTC,CASSLGQHYGYTF
medium-sized,TRBV28,TRBD1,TRBJ2-3,TGTGCCAGCAGTTTCCTACCGGGACAGGGAATTGGGAAGCAGTATTTT,CASSFLPGQGIGKQYF
.,TRBV6-6,.,TRBJ2-7,TGTGCCAGCAGTCAAAAAGGGCGTGCCGACTTC,CASSQKGRADF
once,TRBV4-3,.,TRBJ2-2,TGCGCCAGCAGCCAAAGAGGATCGGACACCGGGGAGCTGTTTTTT,CASSQRGSDTGELFF
.,TRBV4-3,.,TRBJ2-7,TGCGCCAGCAGCCAAGAGGAATGCAGCGCCTACGAGCAGTACTTC,CASSQEECSAYEQYF
.,TRBV7-2,TRBD1,TRBJ2-2,TGTGCCAGCAGCCGACAGGGGTTGAGCACCGGGGAGCTGTTTTTT,CASSRQGLSTGELFF
.,TRBV29-1,TRBD2,TRBJ2-3,TGCAGCGCTACGCCCCGACTAGCGGGGGTTAGCACAGATACGCAGTATTTT,CSATPRLAGVSTDTQYF
.,TRBV11-3,.,TRBJ2-1,TGTGCCAGCAGCAACCGGGACTCCCCCAATGAGCAGTTCTTC,CASSNRDSPNEQFF
.,TRBV7-2,TRBD1,TRBJ2-5,TGTGCCAGCAGCTTAGCATCCGACAGGGTACAAGAGACCCAGTACTTC,CASSLASDRVQETQYF
.,TRBV10-3,.,TRBJ2-7,TGTGCCACCGGGGGGCGGGGCAGCTCCTACGAGCAGTACTTC,CATGGRGSSYEQYF
once,TRBV29-1,TRBD2,TRBJ2-3,TGCAGCGTTGAGGATACTAGCGGGAGAACGCAGTATTTT,CSVEDTSGRTQYF
.,TRBV5-4,.,TRBJ2-5,TGTGCCAGCAGACGCGACCCTTCCAAGGCTCAAGAGACCCAGTACTTC,CASRRDPSKAQETQYF
.,TRBV30,.,TRBJ2-3,TGTGCCTGGGGGTTTAGCGGACTCACAGATACGCAGTATTTT,CAWGFSGLTDTQYF
once,TRBV6-1,TRBD2,TRBJ2-3,TGTGCCAGCAGAAGGGACTACTCTAGCACAGATACGCAGTATTTT,CASRRDYSSTDTQYF
.,TRBV27,TRBD1,TRBJ2-7,TGTGCCAGCAGGGCGGCAGGGGGTAACTACGAGCAGTACTTC,CASRAAGGNYEQYF
.,TRBV30,.,TRBJ2-1,TGTGCCTGGAGTGTACGGGTAGGGCCCTCCTACAATGAGCAGTTCTTC,CAWSVRVGPSYNEQFF
.,TRBV7-2,.,TRBJ2-1,TGTGCCAGCAGCCCCAGGCGCAGTGCAAACTACAATGAGCAGTTCTTC,CASSPRRSANYNEQFF
once,TRBV28,TRBD2,TRBJ2-7,TGTGCCAGCAGTTTTTTGGGTCCGACTAGCGGGATTGAGTATGACGAGCAGTACTTC,CASSFLGPTSGIEYDEQYF
.,TRBV5-1,TRBD1,TRBJ1-1,TGCGCCAGCAGCTACGGGACAGGGGATAAAGCTTTCTTT,CASSYGTGDKAFF
.,TRBV5-1,.,TRBJ2-2,TGCGCCAGCAGCCCCCTGCAGGGTAACACCGGGGAGCTGTTTTTT,CASSPLQGNTGELFF
.,TRBV9,.,TRBJ1-1,TGTGCCAGCAGCTCCGGGACACGATCTCTGAACACTGAAGCTTTCTTT,CASSSGTRSLNTEAFF
.,TRBV4-1,.,TRBJ1-5,TGCGCCAGCAGCCCTTCTACCGTATTCCCCCAGCATTTT,CASSPSTVFPQHF